This entry is about one TCR beta chain. Its cognate antigen is unknown. Trimming took 4 bases from V and 1 from J; bases not matched to a gene: 6. This CDR3 spans 16 amino acids. Looked up from germline, CDR1 is MNHEY and CDR2 is SVGAGI. Primed by a sample-barcoded 5' primer and a J-beta primer mix, a second PCR proceeded for about 6 to 12 cycles. TCRdb passed the 5' RACE reads through MiXCR, listing each CDR3 protein once. The repertoire has about 760,000 distinct CDR3 sequences, 20% to 25% of them found once; the top ten carry 9.4%. This sample was taken from a study of blood T cells in healthy people across ages. General study points: The fall in TCR beta diversity per million T cells was roughly linear with age.

These records were also assigned to another study, of T cells of mothers and their children. That paper adds: The study recruited a few healthy Caucasian mothers and their six children as donors. Mothers and children who were related shared slightly more overlap than unrelated pairs, but not significantly more.

Source material: blood. This clonotype was obtained from a boy aged 5-17 years in good health. The rearrangement joins TRBV6-5 to TRBJ2-4; 8 bases are a match to TRBD1. CDR3 region: CASSCSQGAAKNIQYF. In nucleotides, the CDR3 is TGTGCCAGCAGTTGCTCCCAGGGGGCTGCCAAAAACATTCAGTACTTC.